The rows below give T cell receptor beta chains drawn from one sample of a study of identical twins' blood T cells. MiXCR, run by TCRdb on the 5' RACE reads, gives a single entry per CDR3 protein. This sample has about 370,000 distinct CDR3 sequences, with approximately 30% found just once. The sequencing input was PBMCs. Source of these receptors: a woman aged 18 to 55 in good health. The CDR3 runs from the conserved cysteine through the conserved F or W. The D gene is left open where the match is weak. A row's size may be missing; if present it is once, few, many or a size class.

CSVLSGADEQFF	TGCAGCGTCCTTAGTGGGGCCGATGAGCAGTTCTTC	TRBV29-1	TRBJ2-1	few	.
CASSHRSKDNEQFF	TGCGCTAGCAGCCATCGCAGCAAGGACAATGAGCAGTTCTTC	TRBV4-1	TRBJ2-1	.	.
CSARGAGTDTQCF	TGCAGTGCCCGGGGGGCCGGAACAGATACGCAGTGTTTT	TRBV20-1	TRBJ2-3	.	.
CSARDSTNYGYTF	TGCAGTGCTAGAGACAGCACTAACTATGGCTACACCTTC	TRBV20-1	TRBJ1-2	many	.
CSVEGQWGRNGYTF	TGCAGCGTTGAAGGACAGTGGGGGAGGAATGGCTACACCTTC	TRBV29-1	TRBJ1-2	.	.
CASSPPPGLSILYEQYF	TGTGCCAGCAGCCCCCCCCCGGGGCTCTCAATCCTTTACGAGCAGTACTTC	TRBV3-1	TRBJ2-7	.	.
CAWSVRKLRSGNTIYF	TGTGCCTGGAGTGTACGGAAGCTAAGATCTGGAAACACCATATATTTT	TRBV30	TRBJ1-3	.	.
CASSSIGTVNQPQHF	TGTGCCAGCAGCTCAATCGGGACAGTCAATCAGCCCCAGCATTTT	TRBV7-8	TRBJ1-5	.	TRBD1
CSAGLQGNTGELFF	TGCAGTGCTGGACTCCAAGGCAACACCGGGGAGCTGTTTTTT	TRBV20-1	TRBJ2-2	many	.
CSVEDAGWGVYNEQFF	TGCAGCGTTGAAGATGCAGGGTGGGGGGTCTACAATGAGCAGTTCTTC	TRBV29-1	TRBJ2-1	many	.
CSARLQGRNTEAFF	TGCAGTGCTAGATTACAGGGAAGGAACACTGAAGCTTTCTTT	TRBV20-1	TRBJ1-1	.	.
CATSRPRGTEAFF	TGTGCCACCAGCAGACCCCGGGGCACTGAAGCTTTCTTT	TRBV15	TRBJ1-1	few	.
CASGLGISTDTQYF	TGTGCTAGTGGTTTGGGGATCTCCACAGATACGCAGTATTTT	TRBV12-5	TRBJ2-3	few	.
CSVHNLKDTEAFF	TGCAGCGTTCACAATCTCAAGGACACTGAAGCTTTCTTT	TRBV29-1	TRBJ1-1	.	.
CASEAGNTIYF	TGTGCCAGCGAGGCTGGAAACACCATATATTTT	TRBV6-5	TRBJ1-3	.	.
CASSLDRHEQYF	TGTGCCAGCAGCTTAGATCGACACGAGCAGTACTTC	TRBV7-9	TRBJ2-7	.	.
CASIRGYTF	TGTGCCAGCATCCGGGGCTACACCTTC	TRBV6-4	TRBJ1-2	few	.
CASVAWGRDNEQFF	TGTGCCAGCGTCGCTTGGGGGAGAGACAATGAGCAGTTCTTC	TRBV6-2/TRBV6-3	TRBJ2-1	.	.
CSALGQLGGYTF	TGCAGTGCCCTGGGACAGCTGGGAGGCTACACCTTC	TRBV20-1	TRBJ1-2	few	TRBD1
CSASSGGNEQFF	TGCAGTGCTAGTTCCGGGGGCAATGAGCAGTTCTTC	TRBV20-1	TRBJ2-1	few	.
CSAGGPGNTIYF	TGCAGTGCTGGGGGGCCTGGAAACACCATATATTTT	TRBV20-1	TRBJ1-3	few	.
CASSTHPGSTGELFF	TGTGCCAGTAGTACACATCCGGGGTCCACCGGGGAGCTGTTTTTT	TRBV19	TRBJ2-2	.	.
CASNPWDSNQPQHF	TGTGCCAGCAACCCTTGGGATAGCAATCAGCCCCAGCATTTT	TRBV6-2/TRBV6-3	TRBJ1-5	few	.
CSAVTGGTEAFF	TGCAGTGCTGTAACAGGGGGCACTGAAGCTTTCTTT	TRBV20-1	TRBJ1-1	few	TRBD1
CASSLVARDYGYTF	TGTGCCAGCAGCTTGGTTGCGCGGGACTATGGCTACACCTTC	TRBV5-5	TRBJ1-2	.	.
CSVDERTLSSTDTQYF	TGCAGCGTTGACGAACGTACCTTATCTAGCACAGATACGCAGTATTTT	TRBV29-1	TRBJ2-3	few	.
CASSLVGTASGELFF	TGTGCCAGCAGCTTAGTAGGGACTGCGAGCGGGGAGCTGTTTTTT	TRBV7-2	TRBJ2-2	few	.
CSVSTPGETGELFF	TGCAGCGTTTCTACCCCGGGAGAAACCGGGGAGCTGTTTTTT	TRBV29-1	TRBJ2-2	.	.
CASSATGGTEAFF	TGTGCCAGTAGTGCCACAGGGGGTACTGAAGCTTTCTTT	TRBV19	TRBJ1-1	.	TRBD1
CASSQVLNTEAFF	TGCGCCAGCAGCCAAGTTTTGAACACTGAAGCTTTCTTT	TRBV4-3	TRBJ1-1	.	.
CASSFTGTVNTEAFF	TGTGCCAGCAGCTTCACCGGGACAGTGAACACTGAAGCTTTCTTT	TRBV11-2	TRBJ1-1	many	TRBD1
CSASPGETQYF	TGCAGTGCTAGCCCAGGGGAGACCCAGTACTTC	TRBV20-1	TRBJ2-5	.	.
CASTLNGVKNIQYF	TGTGCCAGCACCCTCAACGGGGTCAAAAACATTCAGTACTTC	TRBV12-3/TRBV12-4	TRBJ2-4	few	.
CASSKATPVSGELFF	TGTGCCAGTAGTAAGGCTACACCGGTATCCGGGGAGCTGTTTTTT	TRBV19	TRBJ2-2	once	.
CSGTGTSPYNEQFF	TGCAGCGGCACCGGGACGTCACCCTACAATGAGCAGTTCTTC	TRBV29-1	TRBJ2-1	.	.
CTSSEWAATASEQFF	TGTACCAGCAGTGAATGGGCGGCTACCGCTAGTGAGCAGTTCTTC	TRBV25-1	TRBJ2-1	.	.
CARPFTSVAYNEQFF	TGCGCCAGGCCTTTTACTAGCGTAGCTTACAATGAGCAGTTCTTC	TRBV10-1	TRBJ2-1	few	TRBD2
CASSFEPGLGNTDTQYF	TGTGCCAGCAGTTTCGAGCCGGGACTAGGGAACACAGATACGCAGTATTTT	TRBV12-3/TRBV12-4	TRBJ2-3	.	TRBD2
CASSQDEKRRNEQFF	TGCGCCAGCAGCCAAGACGAAAAGCGAAGGAATGAGCAGTTCTTC	TRBV4-1	TRBJ2-1	.	.
CASRGQGVITEAFF	TGTGCCAGCAGGGGGCAGGGCGTAATCACTGAAGCTTTCTTT	TRBV12-3/TRBV12-4	TRBJ1-1	.	.